This T cell receptor (beta chain) was sequenced during a study of graft-versus-host responses after intestinal transplantation. Clones were read by immunoSEQ multiplex PCR, and TCRdb kept only the in-frame ones, dropping some. The sample lists some 140,000 clones; 85% to 95% were seen once. J was trimmed by 3 bases and V by 8 bases; bases with no gene match: 7. The germline V gene has CDR1 LNHDA and CDR2 SQIVND (reference sequence). This CDR3 has 13 amino acids. With respect to this clone: Its target is not known.

The sample consisted of unstimulated CD4+ T cells sorted from spleen or lymph node cells, taken before intestinal transplant. The source is a human donor who received an intestinal transplant. V and J are TRBV19 and TRBJ2-7; 7 bases agree with TRBD1. In DNA form, the CDR3 reads TGTGCCAGTTCTAGGGGGCGAGACTACGAGCAGTACTTC. Translation gives CASSRGRDYEQYF.